This TCR beta chain was documented in a study of T cell clonality in common variable immunodeficiency. Broader study findings: In common variable immunodeficiency, TCR beta chains reportedly carried fewer deletions and N-nucleotide insertions. CVID subjects had higher TCRbeta clonality than healthy controls, most marked in about a third.

This clone was recorded many times. Its antigen is unknown. From the germline J gene comes the end of the CDR3, since the read stops 3 residues before it. All CVID subjects were on immunoglobulin replacement for at least one year. This CDR3 region has 16 residues. After removal of 3 bases from V and 2 bases from J, the junction contained 7 bases not matched to a gene. Germline CDR1 is KGHSH and CDR2 is LQKENI. The assay was immunoSEQ multiplex PCR, and TCRdb's table has in-frame clones only and misses some. The profile covers about 7,300 clones, none occurring a single time. The origin of this receptor is a human donor with common variable immunodeficiency. The sample taken for sequencing was peripheral blood mononuclear cells. V gene TRBV18 combines with J gene TRBJ1-2; 9 bases map to TRBD1. Here the CDR3 reads CASSPRDRVENYGYTF. The part of the CDR3 DNA that was read is TGTGCCAGCTCACCGCGGGACAGGGTGGAAAACTATGGC.